The following is a T cell receptor (beta chain) sequence with its context. TCRdb's copy holds only in-frame clones and misses some; the assay was immunoSEQ multiplex PCR. Counted here are about 54,000 clones, under 85% occurring once; the ten biggest clones make up approximately 20%. The V gene's germline CDR1 is LGHNA and CDR2 YNFKEQ. The CDR3 is 16 residues long. With 0 bases removed from V and 7 bases from J, the gap between germline ends came to 16 bases. This specimen belongs to a study of T cells in localized non-small cell lung cancer. The sample here was peripheral blood, taken before any cancer treatment. The gene calls are TRBV4-2 and TRBJ1-3; a possible D gene is TRBD1 (6 bases). The sequence came from a female donor older than 55 with stage II squamous cell lung carcinoma. This CDR3 reads CASSQEGGLRGNTIYF. Written as DNA, the CDR3 is TGTGCCAGCAGCCAAGAAGGAGGGCTTAGGGGGAACACCATATATTTT.